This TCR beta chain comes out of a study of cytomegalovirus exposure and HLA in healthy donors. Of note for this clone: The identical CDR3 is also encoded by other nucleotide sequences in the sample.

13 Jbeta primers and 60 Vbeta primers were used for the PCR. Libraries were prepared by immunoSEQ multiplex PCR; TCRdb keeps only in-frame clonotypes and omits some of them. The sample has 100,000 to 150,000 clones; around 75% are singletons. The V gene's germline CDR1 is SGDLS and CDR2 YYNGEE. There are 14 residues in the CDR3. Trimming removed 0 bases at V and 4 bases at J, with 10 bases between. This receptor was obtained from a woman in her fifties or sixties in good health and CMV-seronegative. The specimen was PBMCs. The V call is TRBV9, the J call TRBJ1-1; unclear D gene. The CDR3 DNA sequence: TGTGCCAGCAGCGTAGACGGCGGTGGCACTGAAGCTTTCTTT. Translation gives CASSVDGGGTEAFF.